This T cell receptor beta chain was obtained from a study of human T cells and chemical hapten exposure. The sample's time point: patch test 3, about 24 weeks after DPC sensitization. The treatment here: therapeutic diphenylcyclopropenone sensitization with weekly scalp DPC. Trimming removed 8 bases from V and 3 bases from J, with 14 bases in between. This CDR3 has 13 residues. Germline V gene sequence: CDR1 MGHRA, CDR2 YSYEKL. It was the library that attached unique molecular identifiers to individual cDNA molecules. As originally analysed: A typical sample had 100,000 or so TCRs, with about 23,224 to 690,600 overall. TCRdb analysed the RACE reads with MiXCR anew, one entry per CDR3 protein. TCRdb's processing, not the authors', yielded these V and J calls. Altogether about 170,000 distinct CDR3 sequences are present, 28% being singletons, with the ten largest covering under 2.5%.

V and J are TRBV4-1 and TRBJ2-7; D may be TRBD2 (6 bases). Sequencing used whole blood, obtained in connection with sensitization to the hapten diphenylcyclopropenone (DPC). This sequence was found in a woman under 30 with alopecia areata. Some clones in this sample may be carry-over from other donors' samples. As DNA, the CDR3 is TGCGCCAGCTCGGCCCGGGACTTCTACGAGCAGTACTTC. Translation: CASSARDFYEQYF.